The 5 T cell receptor beta chains in this list originate from one sample, sequenced in a study of T cell responses to AZD1222 COVID-19 vaccine listed by TCRdb under 2021. Sample time point, as interpreted from the label and publication: baseline before first vaccination. The receptor library was made with the immunoSEQ multiplex PCR assay. TCRdb holds this immuneACCESS table with in-frame rearrangements only. Some clones are missing; in checked studies, unresolved V genes explain under half, and the rest has no known cause. The sample data list approximately 120,000 clones, and roughly 90% of these were observed just once. The ten largest clones represent approximately 4.5% of the sample. Sequencing was performed on peripheral blood, taken on day 0 of AZD1222 vaccination. The receptor source for this set is an adult in good health.

This chain's CDR3 is CASSFGQSLREPQHF. The DNA for the CDR3 is TGTGCCAGCAGCTTTGGCCAGTCCTTAAGAGAGCCCCAGCATTTT. The rearrangement links TRBV5-6 to TRBJ1-5; D gene unclear. The ends were cut back, 2 bases at V and 8 bases at J, with 17 bases in the middle. CDR3 length: 15 amino acids. Germline V gene data show CDR1 as SGHDT and CDR2 as YYEEEE.

V is TRBV19 and J is TRBJ1-4; tentatively, D is TRBD1 (5 bases). The CDR3 runs 16 residues. Germline V gives CDR1 LNHDA, CDR2 SQIVND (reference sequence). The germline V and J ends were trimmed by 5 bases and 6 bases, with 19 bases remaining between them. CDR3 DNA: TGTGCCAGTAGTTCAAAAGGTAGCAGGGTCGATGAAAAACTGTTTTTT. This codes for CASSSKGSRVDEKLFF.

V is TRBV30 and J is TRBJ2-1, with D possibly being TRBD2 (5 bases). The V gene lost 4 bases and the J gene lost 5 bases, with 6 bases spanning the gap. The germline CDR1 and CDR2 sequences are GTSNPN and SVGIG (reference sequence). This CDR3 is 11 amino acids long. CDR3 in amino acids: CAWTADNEQFF. DNA of the CDR3: TGTGCCTGGACAGCGGACAATGAGCAGTTCTTC.

The chain has TRBV28 and TRBJ2-1; D remains ambiguous. This CDR3 has 11 amino acids. Trimming took 8 bases from V and 3 from J, leaving 5 bases between them. Germline V CDR1 and CDR2: MDHEN, SYDVKM. As DNA, the CDR3 is TGTGCCAGCCGCTACTACAATGAGCAGTTCTTC. Translated: CASRYYNEQFF. The whole variable domain, filled in from reference TRBV28 and TRBJ2-1, reads DVKVTQSSRYLVKRTGEKVFLECVQDMDHENMFWYRQDPGLGLRLIYFSYDVKMKEKGDIPEGYSVSREKKERFSLILESASTNQTSMYLCASRYYNEQFFGPGTRLTVL.

The table lists this clone with a few counts. The rearrangement joins TRBV7-9 to TRBJ2-2, with D possibly matching TRBD2 (5 bases). Germline V gene sequence: CDR1 SEHNR, CDR2 FQNEAQ (reference sequence). The CDR3 spans 14 residues. V was trimmed by 1 base and J by 6 bases, leaving 9 bases between them. The CDR3: CASSLGAGAGELFF. The CDR3 nucleotides read TGTGCCAGCAGCTTAGGGGCCGGGGCCGGGGAGCTGTTTTTT.